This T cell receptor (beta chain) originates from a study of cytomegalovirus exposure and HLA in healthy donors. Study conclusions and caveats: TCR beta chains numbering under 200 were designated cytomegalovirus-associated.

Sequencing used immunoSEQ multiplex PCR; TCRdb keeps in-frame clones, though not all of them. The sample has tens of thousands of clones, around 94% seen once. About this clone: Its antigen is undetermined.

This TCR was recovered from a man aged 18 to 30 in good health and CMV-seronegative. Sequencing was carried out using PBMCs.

CDR3 loop: CASSFGGLAQETQYF. The CDR3 DNA sequence: TGTGCCAGCAGCTTTGGAGGACTAGCGCAAGAGACCCAGTACTTC. The V call is TRBV5-6, the J call TRBJ2-5; 9 bases agree with TRBD2. The CDR3 is 15 amino acids. With 2 bases clipped from V and 2 bases from J, the junction kept 4 bases outside the gene matches. The germline V gene has CDR1 SGHDT and CDR2 YYEEEE.